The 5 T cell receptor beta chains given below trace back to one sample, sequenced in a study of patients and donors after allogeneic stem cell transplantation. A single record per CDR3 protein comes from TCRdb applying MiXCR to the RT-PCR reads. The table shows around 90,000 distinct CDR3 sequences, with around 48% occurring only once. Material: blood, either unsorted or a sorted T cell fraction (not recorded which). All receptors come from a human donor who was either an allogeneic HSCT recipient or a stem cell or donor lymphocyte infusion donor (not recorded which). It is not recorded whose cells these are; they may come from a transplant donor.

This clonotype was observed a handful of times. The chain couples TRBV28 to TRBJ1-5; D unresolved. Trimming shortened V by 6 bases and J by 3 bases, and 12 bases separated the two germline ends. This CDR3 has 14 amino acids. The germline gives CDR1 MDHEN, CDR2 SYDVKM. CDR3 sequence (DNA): TGTGCCAGCAGGGCATCAGCTTTCAATCAGCCCCAGCATTTT. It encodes CASRASAFNQPQHF.

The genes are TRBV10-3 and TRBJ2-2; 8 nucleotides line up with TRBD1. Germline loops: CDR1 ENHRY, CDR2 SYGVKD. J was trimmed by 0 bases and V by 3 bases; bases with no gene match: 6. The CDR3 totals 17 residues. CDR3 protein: CAISDGDRFTNTGELFF. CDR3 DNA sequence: TGTGCCATCAGTGACGGGGACAGGTTTACGAACACCGGGGAGCTGTTTTTT.

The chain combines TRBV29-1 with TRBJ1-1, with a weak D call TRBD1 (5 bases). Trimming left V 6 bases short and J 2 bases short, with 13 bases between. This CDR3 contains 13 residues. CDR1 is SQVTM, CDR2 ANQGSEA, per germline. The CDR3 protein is CSVVRGSNTEAFF. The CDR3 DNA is TGCAGCGTAGTACGGGGGTCCAACACTGAAGCTTTCTTT.

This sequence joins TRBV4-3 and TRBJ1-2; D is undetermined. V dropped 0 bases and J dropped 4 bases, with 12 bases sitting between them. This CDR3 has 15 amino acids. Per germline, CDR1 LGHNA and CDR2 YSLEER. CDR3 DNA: TGCGCCAGCAGCCAAGATTGGATTATGGGCTATGGCTACACCTTC. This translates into CASSQDWIMGYGYTF.

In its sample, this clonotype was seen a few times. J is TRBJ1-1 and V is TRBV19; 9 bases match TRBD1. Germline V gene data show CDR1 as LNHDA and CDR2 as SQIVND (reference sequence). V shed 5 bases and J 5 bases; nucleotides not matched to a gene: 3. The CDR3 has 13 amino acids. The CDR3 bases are TGTGCCAGTAGTTTACAGGGGGCAACTGAAGCTTTCTTT. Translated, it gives CASSLQGATEAFF.